This T cell receptor (beta chain) stems from a study of blood T cell repertoires in COVID-19. V gave up 0 bases and J gave up 5 bases, with 8 bases separating them. The germline V gene has CDR1 LGHDT and CDR2 YNNKEL (reference sequence). The CDR3 consists of 14 residues. TCRdb's table, derived via immunoSEQ multiplex PCR, lists solely in-frame clones and lacks some. The table includes about 160,000 clones, about 80% detected once. The source is a man in his sixties with acute or convalescent COVID-19. This chain uses TRBV3-1 (or the pseudogene TRBV3-2) with TRBJ1-5; D is unclear. Specimen: peripheral blood. The CDR3 nucleotides read TGTGCCAGCAGCCAAGATAACAATTATCAGCCCCAGCATTTT. It encodes CASSQDNNYQPQHF.